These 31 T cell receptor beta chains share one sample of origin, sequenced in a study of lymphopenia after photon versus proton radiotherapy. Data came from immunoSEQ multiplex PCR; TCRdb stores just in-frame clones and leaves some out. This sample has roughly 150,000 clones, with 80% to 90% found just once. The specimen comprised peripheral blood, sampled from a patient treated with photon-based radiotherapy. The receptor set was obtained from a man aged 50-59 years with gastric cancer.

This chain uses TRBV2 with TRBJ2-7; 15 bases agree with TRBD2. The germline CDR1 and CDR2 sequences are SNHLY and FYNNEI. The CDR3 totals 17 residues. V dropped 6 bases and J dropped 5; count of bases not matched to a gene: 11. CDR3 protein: CASSRTSGRAMSHEQYF. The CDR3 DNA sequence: TGTGCCAGCAGCCGGACTAGCGGGAGGGCTATGAGCCACGAGCAGTACTTC.

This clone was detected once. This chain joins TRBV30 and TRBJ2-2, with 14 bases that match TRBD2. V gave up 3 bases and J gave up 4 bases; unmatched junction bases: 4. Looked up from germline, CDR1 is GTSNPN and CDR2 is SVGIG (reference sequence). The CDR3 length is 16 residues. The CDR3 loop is CAWRGLAGGPTGELFF. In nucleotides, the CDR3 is TGTGCCTGGAGAGGACTAGCGGGAGGTCCCACCGGGGAGCTGTTTTTT.

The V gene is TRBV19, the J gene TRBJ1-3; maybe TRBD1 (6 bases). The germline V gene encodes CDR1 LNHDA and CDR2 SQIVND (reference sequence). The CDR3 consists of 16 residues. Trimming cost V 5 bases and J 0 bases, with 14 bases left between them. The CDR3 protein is CASSAEQGNSGNTIYF. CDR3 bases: TGTGCCAGTAGTGCTGAACAGGGTAACTCTGGAAACACCATATATTTT.

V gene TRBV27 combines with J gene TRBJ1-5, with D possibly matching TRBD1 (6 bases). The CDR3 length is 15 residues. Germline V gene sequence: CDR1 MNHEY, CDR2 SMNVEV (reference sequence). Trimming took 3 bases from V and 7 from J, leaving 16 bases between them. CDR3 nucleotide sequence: TGTGCCAGCAGTTTCGCCGGCAGGGGTAAACAGCCCCAGCATTTT. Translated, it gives CASSFAGRGKQPQHF.

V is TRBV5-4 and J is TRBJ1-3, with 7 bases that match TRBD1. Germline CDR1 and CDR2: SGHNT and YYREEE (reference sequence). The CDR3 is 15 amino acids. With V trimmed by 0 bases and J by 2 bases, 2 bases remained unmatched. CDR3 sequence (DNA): TGTGCCAGCAGCTTGGGCCAGGGGGCTGGAAACACCATATATTTT. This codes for CASSLGQGAGNTIYF.

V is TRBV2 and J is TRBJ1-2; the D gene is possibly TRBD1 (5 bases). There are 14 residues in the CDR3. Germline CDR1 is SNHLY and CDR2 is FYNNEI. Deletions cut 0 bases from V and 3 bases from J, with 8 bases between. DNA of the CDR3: TGTGCCAGCAGTGAAGCGTTCAGGGACTATGGCTACACCTTC. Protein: CASSEAFRDYGYTF.

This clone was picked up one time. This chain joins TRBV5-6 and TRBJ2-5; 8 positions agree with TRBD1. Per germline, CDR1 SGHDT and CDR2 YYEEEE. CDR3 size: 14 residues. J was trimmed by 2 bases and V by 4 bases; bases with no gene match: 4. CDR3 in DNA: TGTGCCAGCAGCCTAGGGACAGGACAAGAGACCCAGTACTTC. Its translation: CASSLGTGQETQYF. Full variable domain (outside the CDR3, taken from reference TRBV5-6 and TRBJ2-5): DAGVTQSPTHLIKTRGQQVTLRCSPKSGHDTVSWYQQALGQGPQFIFQYYEEEERQRGNFPDRFSGHQFPNYSSELNVNALLLGDSALYLCASSLGTGQETQYFGPGTRLLVL.

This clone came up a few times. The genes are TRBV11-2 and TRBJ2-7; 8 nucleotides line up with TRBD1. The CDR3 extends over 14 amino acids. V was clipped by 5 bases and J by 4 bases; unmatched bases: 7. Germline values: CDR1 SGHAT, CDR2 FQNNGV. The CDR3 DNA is TGTGCCAGCAGCCCCGGACAGGGAAGGTACGAGCAGTACTTC. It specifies CASSPGQGRYEQYF. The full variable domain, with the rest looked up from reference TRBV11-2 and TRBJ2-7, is EAGVAQSPRYKIIEKRQSVAFWCNPISGHATLYWYQQILGQGPKLLIQFQNNGVVDDSQLPKDRFSAERLKGVDSTLKIQPAKLEDSAVYLCASSPGQGRYEQYFGPGTRLTVT.

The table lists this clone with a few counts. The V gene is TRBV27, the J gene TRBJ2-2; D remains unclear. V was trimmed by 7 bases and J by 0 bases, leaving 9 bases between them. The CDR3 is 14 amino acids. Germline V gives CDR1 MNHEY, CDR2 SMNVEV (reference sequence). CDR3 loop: CASMAASNTGELFF. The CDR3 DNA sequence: TGTGCCAGCATGGCCGCATCGAACACCGGGGAGCTGTTTTTT.

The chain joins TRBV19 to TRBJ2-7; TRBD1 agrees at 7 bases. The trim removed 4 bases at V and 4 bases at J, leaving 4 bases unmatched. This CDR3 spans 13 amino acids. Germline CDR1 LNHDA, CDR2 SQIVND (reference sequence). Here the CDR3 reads CASSSRQGYEQYF. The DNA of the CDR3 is TGTGCCAGTAGTAGCCGACAGGGTTACGAGCAGTACTTC.

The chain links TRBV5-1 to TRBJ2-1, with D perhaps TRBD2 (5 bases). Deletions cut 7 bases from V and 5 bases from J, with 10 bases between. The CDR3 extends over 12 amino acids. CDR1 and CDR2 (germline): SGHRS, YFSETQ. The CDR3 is CASRQADNEQFF. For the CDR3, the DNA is TGCGCCAGCCGCCAAGCGGACAATGAGCAGTTCTTC.

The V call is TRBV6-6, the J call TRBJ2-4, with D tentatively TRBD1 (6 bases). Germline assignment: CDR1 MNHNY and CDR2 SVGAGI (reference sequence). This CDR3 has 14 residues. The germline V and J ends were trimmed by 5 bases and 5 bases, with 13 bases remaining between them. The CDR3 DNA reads TGTGCCAGCAGTCTAACAGGGCTGGAAAACATTCAGTACTTC. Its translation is CASSLTGLENIQYF.

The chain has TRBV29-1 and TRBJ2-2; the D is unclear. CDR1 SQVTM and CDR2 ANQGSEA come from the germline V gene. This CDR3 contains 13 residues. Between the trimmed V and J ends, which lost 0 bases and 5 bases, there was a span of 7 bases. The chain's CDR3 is CSVEDLETGELFF. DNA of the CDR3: TGCAGCGTTGAAGATCTGGAAACCGGGGAGCTGTTTTTT.

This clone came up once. CDR3 region: CSVEKASDQRKNVWTQYF. CDR3 coding DNA: TGCAGCGTTGAAAAAGCCTCAGACCAAAGAAAGAATGTTTGGACCCAGTACTTC. J is TRBJ2-5 and V is TRBV29-1; D is ambiguous. Germline V gene lookup returns CDR1 SQVTM and CDR2 ANQGSEA. The CDR3 runs to 18 residues. V shed 2 bases and J shed 7 bases, with 29 bases lying between them.

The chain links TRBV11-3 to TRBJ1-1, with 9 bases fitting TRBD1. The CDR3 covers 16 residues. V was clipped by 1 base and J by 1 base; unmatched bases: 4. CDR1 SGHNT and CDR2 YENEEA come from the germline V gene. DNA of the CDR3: TGTGCCAGCAGCTTAGGGGGGACAGGGTCGAACACTGAAGCTTTCTTT. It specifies CASSLGGTGSNTEAFF.

In DNA form, the CDR3 reads TGTGCCAGCAGCTTAGGCTCGGCAGTAGGCAATCAGCCCCAGCATTTT. This translates into CASSLGSAVGNQPQHF. The gene calls are TRBV5-6 and TRBJ1-5, with D unclear. The germline V and J ends were trimmed by 2 bases and 2 bases, with 14 bases remaining between them. The V gene's germline CDR1 is SGHDT and CDR2 YYEEEE. The CDR3 totals 16 residues.

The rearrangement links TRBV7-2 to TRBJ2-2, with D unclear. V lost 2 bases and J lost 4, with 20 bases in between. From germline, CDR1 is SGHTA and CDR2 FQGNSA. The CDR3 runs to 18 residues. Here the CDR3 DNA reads TGTGCCAGCAGCTTACGACTGAGCGCTAGTCTCGCCACCGGGGAGCTGTTTTTT. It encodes CASSLRLSASLATGELFF.

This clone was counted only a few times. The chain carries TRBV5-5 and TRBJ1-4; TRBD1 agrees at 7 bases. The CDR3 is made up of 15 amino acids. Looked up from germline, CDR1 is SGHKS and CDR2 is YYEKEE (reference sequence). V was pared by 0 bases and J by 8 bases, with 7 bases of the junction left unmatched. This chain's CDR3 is CASSLDVTGNEKLFF. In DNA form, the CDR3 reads TGTGCCAGCAGCTTGGACGTGACAGGGAACGAAAAACTGTTTTTT.

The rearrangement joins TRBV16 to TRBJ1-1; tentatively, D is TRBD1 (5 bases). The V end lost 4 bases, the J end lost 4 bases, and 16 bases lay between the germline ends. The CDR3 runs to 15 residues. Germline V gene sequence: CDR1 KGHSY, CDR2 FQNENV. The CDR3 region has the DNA TGTGCCAGCAGCCGGCCCGGGGCGAGGGGCACTGAAGCTTTCTTT. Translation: CASSRPGARGTEAFF.

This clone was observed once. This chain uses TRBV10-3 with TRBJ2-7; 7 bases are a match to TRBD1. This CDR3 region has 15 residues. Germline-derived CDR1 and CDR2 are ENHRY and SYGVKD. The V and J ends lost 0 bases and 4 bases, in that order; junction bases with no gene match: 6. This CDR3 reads CAISESGQMPYEQYF. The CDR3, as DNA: TGTGCCATCAGTGAGTCGGGACAGATGCCTTACGAGCAGTACTTC.

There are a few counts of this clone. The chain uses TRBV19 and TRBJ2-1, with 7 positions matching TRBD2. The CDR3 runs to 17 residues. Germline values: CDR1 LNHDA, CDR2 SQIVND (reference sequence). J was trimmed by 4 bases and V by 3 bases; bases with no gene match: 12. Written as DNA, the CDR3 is TGTGCCAGTAGTATCTCGTGGGCGGGAGCCGGGTACAATGAGCAGTTCTTC. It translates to CASSISWAGAGYNEQFF.

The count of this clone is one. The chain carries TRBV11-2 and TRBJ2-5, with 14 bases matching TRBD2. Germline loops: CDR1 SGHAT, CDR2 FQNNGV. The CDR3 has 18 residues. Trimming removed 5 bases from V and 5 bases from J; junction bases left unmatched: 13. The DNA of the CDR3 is TGTGCCAGCAGCCTCATGCCGGGACTAGCGGGAGTTTCTGAGACCCAGTACTTC. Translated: CASSLMPGLAGVSETQYF.

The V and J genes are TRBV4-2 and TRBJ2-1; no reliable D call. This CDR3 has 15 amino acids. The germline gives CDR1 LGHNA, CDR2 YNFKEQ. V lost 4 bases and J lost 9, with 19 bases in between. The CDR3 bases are TGTGCCAGCAGCCCGAGCCTTACAAGCTATCGTGAGCAGTTCTTC. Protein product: CASSPSLTSYREQFF.

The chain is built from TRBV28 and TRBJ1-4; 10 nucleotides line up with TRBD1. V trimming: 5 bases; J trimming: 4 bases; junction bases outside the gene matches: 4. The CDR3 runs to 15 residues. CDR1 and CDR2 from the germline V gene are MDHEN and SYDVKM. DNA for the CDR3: TGTGCCAGCAGTCCAAGGACAGGGGGTAATGAAAAACTGTTTTTT. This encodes CASSPRTGGNEKLFF. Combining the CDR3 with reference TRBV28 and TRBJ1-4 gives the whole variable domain DVKVTQSSRYLVKRTGEKVFLECVQDMDHENMFWYRQDPGLGLRLIYFSYDVKMKEKGDIPEGYSVSREKKERFSLILESASTNQTSMYLCASSPRTGGNEKLFFGSGTQLSVL.

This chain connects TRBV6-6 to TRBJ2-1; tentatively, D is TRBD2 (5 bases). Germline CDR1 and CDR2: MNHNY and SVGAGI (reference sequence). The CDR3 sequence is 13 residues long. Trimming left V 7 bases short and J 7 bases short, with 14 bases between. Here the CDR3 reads CASTPSAGNEQFF. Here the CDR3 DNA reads TGTGCCAGCACTCCCTCGGCGGGTAATGAGCAGTTCTTC.

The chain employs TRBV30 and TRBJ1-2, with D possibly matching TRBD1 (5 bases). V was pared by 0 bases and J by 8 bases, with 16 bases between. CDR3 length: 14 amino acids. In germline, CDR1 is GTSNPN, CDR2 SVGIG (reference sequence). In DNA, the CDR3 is TGTGCCTGGAGTGTACAGGCCGCGACTCGGGGCTACACCTTC. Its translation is CAWSVQAATRGYTF.

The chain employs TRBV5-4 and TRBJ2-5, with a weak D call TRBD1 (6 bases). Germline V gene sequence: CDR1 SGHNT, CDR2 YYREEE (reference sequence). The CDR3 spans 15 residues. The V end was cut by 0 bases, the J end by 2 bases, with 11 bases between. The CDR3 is CASSLEQGLQETQYF. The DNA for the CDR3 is TGTGCCAGCAGCTTGGAACAGGGTTTGCAAGAGACCCAGTACTTC.

CDR3 DNA: TGTGCCAGTAGTACGGGAGGTCAGGAGCAGTACTTC. Translated, it gives CASSTGGQEQYF. The chain recombines TRBV19 with TRBJ2-7, with 7 bases identical to TRBD2. V trimming: 4 bases; J trimming: 7 bases; junction bases outside the gene matches: 4. This CDR3 is 12 amino acids long. Looked up from germline, CDR1 is LNHDA and CDR2 is SQIVND (reference sequence).

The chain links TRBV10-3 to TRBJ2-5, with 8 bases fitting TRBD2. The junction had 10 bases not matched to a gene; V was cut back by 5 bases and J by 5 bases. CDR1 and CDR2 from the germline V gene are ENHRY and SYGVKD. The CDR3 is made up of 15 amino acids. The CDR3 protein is CAISSAGASGETQYF. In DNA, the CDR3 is TGTGCCATCAGTTCAGCGGGAGCTTCGGGGGAGACCCAGTACTTC.

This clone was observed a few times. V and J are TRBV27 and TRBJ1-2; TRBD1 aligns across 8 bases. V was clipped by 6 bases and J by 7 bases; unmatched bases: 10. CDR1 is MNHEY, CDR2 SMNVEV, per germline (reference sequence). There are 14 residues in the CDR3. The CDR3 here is CASSQTGGLAGYTF. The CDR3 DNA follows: TGTGCCAGCAGCCAAACAGGGGGGTTGGCTGGCTACACCTTC.

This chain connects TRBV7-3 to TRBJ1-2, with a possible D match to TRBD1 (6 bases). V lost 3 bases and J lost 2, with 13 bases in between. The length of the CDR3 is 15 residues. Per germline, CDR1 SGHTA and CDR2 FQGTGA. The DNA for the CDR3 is TGTGCCAGCAGCTTGGGGGGCACAGGCAACTATGGCTACACCTTC. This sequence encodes CASSLGGTGNYGYTF.